Listed below are T cell receptor beta chains from one sample, sequenced in a study of cytotoxic CD8 clonotypes in ibrutinib-treated CLL. Method: immunoSEQ multiplex PCR; TCRdb's copy keeps in-frame clones and lacks some. The sample records 200,000 or so clones, more than 65% being singletons. The sequencing used PBMCs, collected after 12 months of ibrutinib treatment. The receptor source for this set is a human donor with chronic lymphocytic leukemia. Each CDR3 is given with its conserved first and last residue. A D gene is named only where the DNA matches it firmly. Rows give clone size only sometimes, using once, few, many, or a class for an expanded clone.

clone_size	d_call	v_call	j_call	cdr3_nt	cdr3_aa
once	NA	TRBV7-2	TRBJ1-5	TGTGCCAGCAGCTCGGGGCCGGGGGCAGTCGGGCCCCAGCATTTT	CASSSGPGAVGPQHF
few	NA	TRBV5-1	TRBJ1-4	TGCGCCAGCAGCTTGGGCTGGGGGCGTGAAAAACTGTTTTTT	CASSLGWGREKLFF
NA	NA	TRBV7-9	TRBJ1-2	TGTGCCAGCAGCTTAGGTGGTCGCCCGGCTGGGGCCTATGGCTACACCTTC	CASSLGGRPAGAYGYTF
NA	NA	TRBV7-2	TRBJ2-7	TGTGCCAGCAGCTTCGTCCCATATCTCCAGTACTTC	CASSFVPYLQYF
NA	TRBD1	TRBV30	TRBJ1-3	TGTGCCTGGGACAGGGGCTCTGGAAACACCATATATTTT	CAWDRGSGNTIYF
NA	TRBD1	TRBV6-5	TRBJ1-1	TGTGCCAGCAGTTACGAAGACAGGGCCTCTGAAGCTTTCTTT	CASSYEDRASEAFF
NA	NA	TRBV25-1	TRBJ1-6	TGTGCCAGCAGTGATCGGGGGACCGGGTCCTCACCCCTCCACTTT	CASSDRGTGSSPLHF
NA	NA	TRBV19	TRBJ2-7	TGTGCCAGTAACCAGGGTTCCTACGAGCAGTACTTC	CASNQGSYEQYF
NA	NA	TRBV7-9	TRBJ2-7	TGTGCCAGCAGCCGACCGGACACCCCGGGCGAGCAGTACTTC	CASSRPDTPGEQYF
few	NA	TRBV18	TRBJ1-1	TGTGCCAGCTCACCTTCACAGGAAGCTTTCTTT	CASSPSQEAFF
NA	TRBD1	TRBV5-8	TRBJ1-5	TGTGCCAGCAGCTTGGGGACAGGGGTGGGCAATCAGCCCCAGCATTTT	CASSLGTGVGNQPQHF
NA	NA	TRBV6-5	TRBJ1-1	TGTGCCAGCAGTTACTCCGCCGGGACAACTTTCTTT	CASSYSAGTTFF
many	NA	TRBV18	TRBJ1-2	TGTGCCAGCTCACCAGACGGATTCCCTAACTATGGCTACACCTTC	CASSPDGFPNYGYTF
NA	NA	TRBV7-6	TRBJ1-2	TGTGCCAGCGGGACGGGCTCTCGGGGCTACACCTTC	CASGTGSRGYTF
NA	NA	TRBV7-3	TRBJ2-3	TGTGCCAGCAGCTTAATGCGGAGTACGAGGGATACGCAGTATTTT	CASSLMRSTRDTQYF
NA	NA	TRBV18	TRBJ1-4	TGTGCCAGCTCACCTGACAGAACTGCAACTAATGAAAAACTGTTTTTT	CASSPDRTATNEKLFF
NA	NA	TRBV19	TRBJ2-1	TGTGCCAGTAGTAGAGGGACGGGTCCTGGCAATGAGCAGTTCTTC	CASSRGTGPGNEQFF
NA	NA	TRBV19	TRBJ2-2	TGTGCCAGTAGTAGGGGCAGGGACACCGGGGAGCTGTTTTTT	CASSRGRDTGELFF
NA	NA	TRBV6-6	TRBJ2-7	TGTGCCAGCAGGCCCCGCGGGAACTCCTACGAGCAGTACTTC	CASRPRGNSYEQYF
NA	NA	TRBV2	TRBJ2-1	TGTGCCAGCAGGGTAGGAGGGTTTCGGCAGTTCTTC	CASRVGGFRQFF
many	NA	TRBV18	TRBJ1-2	TGTGCCAGCTCACCCCGGGAGGGACATAGCTATGGCTACACCTTC	CASSPREGHSYGYTF
few	TRBD1	TRBV4-2	TRBJ1-5	TGTGCCAGCAGCACCCGGACAGGGGGAGGCAATCAGCCCCAGCATTTT	CASSTRTGGGNQPQHF
NA	NA	TRBV6-5	TRBJ2-3	TGTGCCAGCAGCCCAGGTTCACTAAGCACAGATACGCAGTATTTT	CASSPGSLSTDTQYF
few	TRBD1	TRBV15	TRBJ2-7	TGTGCCACCAGCAGGTCGGGGGGACAGGGAACCCACGAGCAGTACTTC	CATSRSGGQGTHEQYF
NA	NA	TRBV4-3	TRBJ2-3	TGCGCCAGCAGCCAAGAAGGCAGCCGCACAGATACGCAGTATTTT	CASSQEGSRTDTQYF
few	NA	TRBV27	TRBJ2-7	TGTGCCAGCAGTAGACAGTTAGCAAGCTCCTACGAGCAGTACTTC	CASSRQLASSYEQYF
NA	TRBD1	TRBV9	TRBJ1-6	TGTGCCAGCAGCCGACAGGGCTCCTATAATTCACCCCTCCACTTT	CASSRQGSYNSPLHF
NA	NA	TRBV28	TRBJ1-4	TGTGCCAGCCGTTTCGGGGGAGGAAGGGATGAAAAACTGTTTTTT	CASRFGGGRDEKLFF
few	NA	TRBV7-8	TRBJ1-5	TGTGCCAGCAGCCTACAGGGCGTCGCTCAGCCCCAGCATTTT	CASSLQGVAQPQHF
NA	TRBD1	TRBV9	TRBJ2-2	TGTGCCAGCAGCCTCCTGGACAGGGCGAAGGACGGGGAGCTGTTTTTT	CASSLLDRAKDGELFF
NA	NA	TRBV5-5	TRBJ2-7	TGTGCCAGCAGCTTTGGCGCGGGCTCCTACGAGCAGTACTTC	CASSFGAGSYEQYF
NA	NA	TRBV6-6	TRBJ2-1	TGTGCCAGCAGTTACGGGTCGGGCTCTTGGGGTGAGCAGTTCTTC	CASSYGSGSWGEQFF
NA	NA	TRBV7-2	TRBJ2-3	TGTGCCAGCAGCCAACCGGCCCGTAGCACAGATACGCAGTATTTT	CASSQPARSTDTQYF
NA	TRBD1	TRBV30	TRBJ1-6	TGTGCCTGGAGACGACCGGGACAGGGTTATTCACCCCTCCACTTT	CAWRRPGQGYSPLHF
NA	TRBD1	TRBV30	TRBJ1-4	TGTGCCTGTAGACCCGGGACAGGGCTTGGGAGCTTAACCGAAAAACTGTTTTTT	CACRPGTGLGSLTEKLFF
NA	TRBD1	TRBV10-2	TRBJ1-2	TGCGCCAGCAGGCCAGGGGGCTCTGGCTACACCTTC	CASRPGGSGYTF
NA	NA	TRBV5-1	TRBJ2-7	TGCGCCAGCAGCCCTGGGACCTACTCCTACGAGCAGTACTTC	CASSPGTYSYEQYF